This TCR beta chain originates from a study of response to subunit inactivated influenza vaccine. Germline V gene data show CDR1 as DFQATT and CDR2 as SNEGSKA (reference sequence). This CDR3 region has 17 residues. The V and J ends lost 0 bases and 4 bases respectively, with 18 bases between them. This clonotype occurred many times. Its antigen is as yet unknown. Study-level results: Authors suggested that a seasonal influenza vaccination recruits few new T cells each time.

TCRdb redid the calling of the RT-PCR reads with MiXCR, one entry per CDR3 protein. Of 550,000 to 800,000 distinct CDR3 sequences listed, 14% were seen once; the top ten hold approximately 6.5%. This sample comprised PBMCs from blood, obtained 14 to 15 days before vaccination. This TCR was sampled from a man in his fifties or sixties who received an inactivated influenza vaccine. The chain joins TRBV20-1 to TRBJ2-2, with D unclear. CDR3 coding DNA: TGCAGTGCTAGAGATAGCACACCCCAAACGATCACCGGGGAGCTGTTTTTT. It specifies CSARDSTPQTITGELFF.